A single sample gave rise to the 11 T cell receptor beta chains below, sequenced in a study of blood T cell repertoires in COVID-19 (dated by TCRdb to the early 2020s). The library was built by means of the immunoSEQ multiplex PCR assay. Held by TCRdb, this immuneACCESS table contains in-frame sequences only and omits some clones. Under half of the omission traces to an unresolved V gene where checked; the cause of the rest is unknown. The sample profile shows approximately 210,000 clones; roughly 80% of them were found once. The ten most abundant clones make up approximately 2.6% of the sample. Sequencing was performed on peripheral blood. Receptor source: a woman between 65 and 79 years old with active or convalescent COVID-19.

V usage is TRBV9 and J usage is TRBJ2-5, with D possibly TRBD1 on 5 matching bases. The germline V gene encodes CDR1 SGDLS and CDR2 YYNGEE. The CDR3 extends over 12 amino acids. V lost 5 bases and J 2 bases, leaving 7 bases between the germline ends. Here the CDR3 reads CASSKGQETQYF. The CDR3 region has the DNA TGTGCCAGCAGTAAGGGGCAAGAGACCCAGTACTTC.

The chain is built from TRBV27 and TRBJ1-2; TRBD1 aligns across 9 bases. Germline V gene sequence: CDR1 MNHEY, CDR2 SMNVEV (reference sequence). The CDR3 length is 15 residues. With V trimmed by 2 bases and J by 4 bases, 5 bases remained unmatched. Written as DNA, the CDR3 is TGTGCCAGCAGTTTAAGGGACAGGGACCTCTATGGCTACACCTTC. Its translation: CASSLRDRDLYGYTF.

CDR3 sequence (DNA): TGTGCCAGCAGCTTAGGTCGACAGGCCAAGGGGGACTATGGCTACACCTTC. It encodes CASSLGRQAKGDYGYTF. The J gene is TRBJ1-2, the V gene TRBV11-3; D perhaps matches TRBD1 (6 bases). V lost 1 base and J 3 bases, leaving 18 bases between the germline ends. The CDR3 is 17 residues long. CDR1 SGHNT and CDR2 YENEEA come from the germline V gene.

The V call is TRBV18, the J call TRBJ1-1; D not certain. CDR3 length: 19 amino acids. CDR1 is KGHSH, CDR2 LQKENI, per germline. Trimming pared 1 base from V and 1 base from J, leaving 22 bases between. The CDR3 region is CASSPQEFHLGHGNTEAFF. Written as DNA, the CDR3 is TGTGCCAGCTCACCACAAGAATTCCACTTGGGCCATGGGAACACTGAAGCTTTCTTT.

V usage is TRBV28 and J usage is TRBJ2-7, with 8 bases aligning to TRBD1. The CDR3 covers 12 residues. In germline, CDR1 is MDHEN, CDR2 SYDVKM. With 5 bases clipped from V and 6 bases from J, the junction kept 3 bases outside the gene matches. CDR3 region: CASSRQGIEQYF. The CDR3 nucleotides read TGTGCCAGCAGTCGACAGGGGATCGAGCAGTACTTC.

The rearrangement links TRBV10-3 to TRBJ1-2, with D perhaps matching TRBD1 (6 bases). The ends were cut back, 6 bases at V and 4 bases at J, with 12 bases in the middle. The CDR3 covers 13 residues. CDR1 is ENHRY and CDR2 is SYGVKD in the germline V gene. The CDR3 here is CAIRDSGFYGYTF. The CDR3 DNA is TGTGCCATCAGGGACAGTGGCTTCTATGGCTACACCTTC.

This clone was detected only once. The V call is TRBV5-4, the J call TRBJ1-2; 9 nucleotides line up with TRBD1. CDR1 and CDR2 (germline): SGHNT, YYREEE (reference sequence). The V segment lost 4 bases and the J segment 3 bases; nucleotides outside the gene matches: 10. The CDR3 sequence is 16 residues long. In DNA, the CDR3 is TGTGCCAGCAGCGTGGACAGGGGCAAGGTTGACTATGGCTACACCTTC. It codes for CASSVDRGKVDYGYTF.

The chain couples TRBV29-1 to TRBJ1-2; D is undetermined. The germline V gene encodes CDR1 SQVTM and CDR2 ANQGSEA. The V and J ends lost 1 base and 0 bases respectively, with 9 bases between them. The length of the CDR3 is 14 residues. CDR3 coding DNA: TGCAGCGTTGAAGTGCGCGCCGCTAACTATGGCTACACCTTC. Protein sequence: CSVEVRAANYGYTF. Looking up the rest from reference TRBV29-1 and TRBJ1-2 gives the full variable domain: SAVISQKPSRDICQRGTSLTIQCQVDSQVTMMFWYRQQPGQSLTLIATANQGSEATYESGFVIDKFPISRPNLTFSTLTVSNMSPEDSSIYLCSVEVRAANYGYTFGSGTRLTVV.

The V and J genes are TRBV30 and TRBJ1-2, with 7 bases matching TRBD1. This CDR3 contains 18 residues. Germline CDR1 reads GTSNPN; CDR2 reads SVGIG (reference sequence). V lost 3 bases and J lost 3; bases outside the gene matches: 19. This CDR3 reads CAWRALPGQRGGYYGYTF. The DNA for the CDR3 is TGTGCCTGGAGAGCCCTCCCGGGACAGAGAGGGGGTTACTATGGCTACACCTTC.

This clone was observed a few times. The chain links TRBV7-9 to TRBJ1-4; D gene unclear. Trimming left V 2 bases short and J 3 bases short, with 10 bases between. Germline-derived CDR1 and CDR2 are SEHNR and FQNEAQ (reference sequence). CDR3 length: 15 amino acids. CDR3 region: CASSLTATANEKLFF. CDR3 sequence (DNA): TGTGCCAGCAGCTTAACGGCGACTGCTAATGAAAAACTGTTTTTT.

In this sample, this clone turned up many times. CDR3 protein: CASSSTGTGQGYTF. CDR3 DNA sequence: TGTGCCAGCAGTTCTACCGGGACGGGACAAGGCTACACCTTC. The rearrangement links TRBV6-5 to TRBJ1-2; D possibly corresponds to TRBD1 (6 bases). V lost 4 bases and J 8 bases, leaving 17 bases between the germline ends. CDR1 is MNHEY and CDR2 is SVGAGI in the germline V gene. The CDR3 runs 14 residues.